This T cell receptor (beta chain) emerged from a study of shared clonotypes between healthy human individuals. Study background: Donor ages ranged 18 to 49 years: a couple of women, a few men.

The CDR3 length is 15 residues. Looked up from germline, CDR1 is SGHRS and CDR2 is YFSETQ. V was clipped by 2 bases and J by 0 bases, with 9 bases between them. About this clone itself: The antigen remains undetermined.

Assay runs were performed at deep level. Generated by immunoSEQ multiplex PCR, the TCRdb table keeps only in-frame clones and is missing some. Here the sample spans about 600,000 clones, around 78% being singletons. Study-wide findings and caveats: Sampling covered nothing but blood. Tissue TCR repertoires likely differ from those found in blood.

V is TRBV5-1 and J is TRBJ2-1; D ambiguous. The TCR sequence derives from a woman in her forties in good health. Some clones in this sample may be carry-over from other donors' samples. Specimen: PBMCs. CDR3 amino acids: CASSFADASYNEQFF. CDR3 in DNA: TGCGCCAGCAGCTTTGCAGATGCCTCCTACAATGAGCAGTTCTTC. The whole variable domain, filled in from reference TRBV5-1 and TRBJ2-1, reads KAGVTQTPRYLIKTRGQQVTLSCSPISGHRSVSWYQQTPGQGLQFLFEYFSETQRNKGNFPGRFSGRQFSNSRSEMNVSTLELGDSALYLCASSFADASYNEQFFGPGTRLTVL.